This passage covers 26 T cell receptor beta chains from one sample sequenced in a study of cytomegalovirus exposure and HLA in healthy donors. Both 60 Vbeta primers and 13 Jbeta primers went into the PCR. The data were produced by immunoSEQ multiplex PCR, yet TCRdb's version contains in-frame clones alone and is incomplete. The sample lists 95,000 to 100,000 clones, around 77% occurring once. The sample consisted of PBMCs. Receptors originate from a female donor in good health and CMV-seronegative.

The CDR3 is CASIGQGIAYGYTF. The CDR3 nucleotides are TGTGCCAGCATCGGACAGGGGATCGCCTATGGCTACACCTTC. The V gene is TRBV2, the J gene TRBJ1-2; the match to TRBD1 covers 9 bases. The CDR3 has 14 amino acids. CDR1 SNHLY and CDR2 FYNNEI come from the germline V gene. Unmatched junction bases numbered 7, after V lost 7 bases and J lost 4 bases. Together with reference TRBV2 and TRBJ1-2, the CDR3 gives the full variable domain: EPEVTQTPSHQVTQMGQEVILRCVPISNHLYFYWYRQILGQKVEFLVSFYNNEISEKSEIFDDQFSVERPDGSNFTLKIRSTKLEDSAMYFCASIGQGIAYGYTFGSGTRLTVV.

The V and J genes are TRBV5-8 and TRBJ2-3; 13 bases fit TRBD2. The CDR3 is 16 amino acids. Losses at the gene ends were 2 bases for V and 8 bases for J; bases not matched to a gene: 8. Per germline, CDR1 SGHTS and CDR2 YDEGEE. CDR3 amino acids: CASSFLLAGGRGTQYF. Written as DNA, the CDR3 is TGTGCCAGCAGCTTTTTACTAGCGGGAGGGCGAGGTACGCAGTATTTT.

This chain joins TRBV30 and TRBJ1-2; D gene ambiguous. The CDR3 totals 10 residues. The V and J ends lost 8 bases and 2 bases respectively, with 6 bases between them. The germline V gene has CDR1 GTSNPN and CDR2 SVGIG (reference sequence). The CDR3: CALENYGYTF. The DNA for the CDR3 is TGTGCCCTGGAGAACTATGGCTACACCTTC.

The V gene is TRBV5-4, the J gene TRBJ1-2, with 8 nucleotides matching TRBD1. Germline V gene sequence: CDR1 SGHNT, CDR2 YYREEE (reference sequence). The CDR3 spans 14 residues. After removal of 4 bases from V and 6 bases from J, the junction contained 8 bases not matched to a gene. CDR3 region: CASSPADRVHGYTF. The CDR3 coding sequence is TGTGCCAGCAGCCCGGCGGACAGGGTCCATGGCTACACCTTC.

This clone was counted a few times. The CDR3 sequence: CASREPGASGRTDTQYF. CDR3 sequence (DNA): TGTGCCAGCAGAGAGCCTGGGGCTAGCGGGCGCACAGATACGCAGTATTTT. The chain combines TRBV19 with TRBJ2-3; the match to TRBD2 covers 8 bases. Germline V gene data show CDR1 as LNHDA and CDR2 as SQIVND (reference sequence). The CDR3 has 17 amino acids. Trimming removed 9 bases from V and 1 base from J; junction bases left unmatched: 15.

The V and J genes are TRBV2 and TRBJ1-1, with D possibly TRBD1 on 6 matching bases. V was cut by 8 bases and J by 0 bases, with 19 bases left in between. Germline loops: CDR1 SNHLY, CDR2 FYNNEI. The CDR3 loop spans 16 amino acids. For the CDR3, the DNA is TGTGCCAGCGTCCCGGGGGGGCTGGAGATGAACACTGAAGCTTTCTTT. Its translation is CASVPGGLEMNTEAFF.

CDR3 in amino acids: CASSELTGVLYEQYF. The CDR3 nucleotides read TGTGCCAGCAGCGAGCTGACAGGGGTTCTATACGAGCAGTACTTC. V gene TRBV6-5 combines with J gene TRBJ2-7, with 8 nucleotides matching TRBD1. The V segment lost 6 bases and the J segment 4 bases; nucleotides outside the gene matches: 11. CDR1 is MNHEY and CDR2 is SVGAGI in the germline V gene. CDR3 length equals 15 residues.

This clone occurred a few times. The V and J genes are TRBV2 and TRBJ1-1; D is unclear. Trimming removed 6 bases at V and 3 bases at J, with 11 bases between. The CDR3 runs to 13 residues. Germline assignment: CDR1 SNHLY and CDR2 FYNNEI. CDR3 nucleotides: TGTGCCAGCAGGACGGGAGTGTACACTGAAGCTTTCTTT. Translation gives CASRTGVYTEAFF.

The chain has TRBV30 and TRBJ2-1; 14 positions agree with TRBD2. Germline lookup yields CDR1 GTSNPN and CDR2 SVGIG (reference sequence). The V gene end was trimmed by 7 bases and the J gene end by 1 base; junction bases not matched to a gene: 15. This CDR3 comprises 19 residues. CDR3 sequence (DNA): TGTGCCTCCCCCCCCTCCGGGACTAGCGGGAGTGGGTCCTACAATGAGCAGTTCTTC. Translated, it gives CASPPSGTSGSGSYNEQFF.

This chain connects TRBV6-1 to TRBJ2-7; TRBD2 might be the D (5 bases). CDR3 length equals 13 residues. The germline gives CDR1 MNHNS, CDR2 SASEGT. V lost 7 bases to trimming and J lost 3 bases, with 13 bases between them. The CDR3 DNA follows: TGTGCCAGCAAGGACTCGGCGGTCTACGAGCAGTACTTC. Translated: CASKDSAVYEQYF.

This chain uses TRBV19 with TRBJ1-3; the D is unclear. The CDR3 has 16 amino acids. CDR1 LNHDA and CDR2 SQIVND come from the germline V gene (reference sequence). The V and J ends lost 4 bases and 7 bases respectively, with 20 bases between them. The CDR3 protein is CASSTPARGAWNTIYF. CDR3 nucleotides: TGTGCCAGTAGTACCCCGGCCCGGGGTGCATGGAACACCATATATTTT. The entire variable domain, with the rest obtained from reference TRBV19 and TRBJ1-3, is as follows: DGGITQSPKYLFRKEGQNVTLSCEQNLNHDAMYWYRQDPGQGLRLIYYSQIVNDFQKGDIAEGYSVSREKKESFPLTVTSAQKNPTAFYLCASSTPARGAWNTIYFGEGSWLTVV.

In its sample, this clone ranks as medium-sized. V gene TRBV14 combines with J gene TRBJ2-7; D may be TRBD1 (6 bases). The germline gives CDR1 SGHDN, CDR2 FVKESK. The CDR3 runs to 15 residues. Trimming stripped 1 base from V and 2 bases from J, with 12 bases between. CDR3 amino acids: CASSQVGALAYEQYF. The CDR3 nucleotides are TGTGCCAGCAGCCAAGTGGGGGCGCTTGCCTACGAGCAGTACTTC. The full variable domain, with the rest looked up from reference TRBV14 and TRBJ2-7, is EAGVTQFPSHSVIEKGQTVTLRCDPISGHDNLYWYRRVMGKEIKFLLHFVKESKQDESGMPNNRFLAERTGGTYSTLKVQPAELEDSGVYFCASSQVGALAYEQYFGPGTRLTVT.

The chain combines TRBV28 with TRBJ2-7; the D is unclear. The CDR3 loop spans 14 amino acids. V lost 7 bases and J 2 bases, leaving 15 bases between the germline ends. The germline gives CDR1 MDHEN, CDR2 SYDVKM. CDR3 bases: TGTGCCAGCATCGGTCCAAAACAGACCTACGAGCAGTACTTC. It codes for CASIGPKQTYEQYF.

This chain links TRBV5-5 with TRBJ2-7, with TRBD2 matching over 11 bases. The V gene's germline CDR1 is SGHKS and CDR2 YYEKEE (reference sequence). J gave up 3 bases and V 5 bases, and 10 bases lay outside the gene matches. The CDR3 is made up of 16 amino acids. The CDR3: CASSSNLAGGGYEQYF. Written as DNA, the CDR3 is TGTGCCAGCAGTTCTAACCTAGCGGGAGGAGGCTACGAGCAGTACTTC.

V gene TRBV9 combines with J gene TRBJ1-2; D may be TRBD1 (6 bases). This CDR3 comprises 15 residues. Trimming pared 3 bases from V and 3 bases from J, leaving 15 bases between. Germline V lookup: CDR1 SGDLS, CDR2 YYNGEE. The CDR3 here is CASSGYRDIYYGYTF. The CDR3 DNA is TGTGCCAGCAGCGGCTACCGGGACATTTACTATGGCTACACCTTC.

Turning to this clone: This CDR3 is also generated by other DNA sequences in the sample. This sequence joins TRBV5-1 and TRBJ1-5; no clear D. The CDR3 totals 14 residues. CDR1 and CDR2 (germline): SGHRS, YFSETQ. V was pared by 0 bases and J by 2 bases, with 6 bases between. In DNA, the CDR3 is TGCGCCAGCAGCTTGGAAGGAGGCAATCAGCCCCAGCATTTT. The encoded protein is CASSLEGGNQPQHF. Full variable domain (rest looked up from reference TRBV5-1 and TRBJ1-5): KAGVTQTPRYLIKTRGQQVTLSCSPISGHRSVSWYQQTPGQGLQFLFEYFSETQRNKGNFPGRFSGRQFSNSRSEMNVSTLELGDSALYLCASSLEGGNQPQHFGDGTRLSIL.

This clone has only a few counts. The chain recombines TRBV28 with TRBJ2-6, with a weak D call TRBD1 (5 bases). V dropped 6 bases and J dropped 8 bases, with 17 bases sitting between them. The length of the CDR3 is 15 residues. The germline CDR1 and CDR2 sequences are MDHEN and SYDVKM. CDR3 in amino acids: CASSPAGHQSNVLTF. CDR3 nucleotides: TGTGCCAGCAGCCCCGCCGGACACCAATCCAACGTCCTGACTTTC.

The chain carries TRBV6-4 and TRBJ2-3; 9 bases line up with TRBD1. V trimming: 6 bases; J trimming: 2 bases; junction bases outside the gene matches: 6. This CDR3 spans 15 amino acids. The germline V gene encodes CDR1 MRHNA and CDR2 SNTAGT. The CDR3 protein is CASRVQGALTDTQYF. The CDR3 DNA reads as TGTGCCAGCAGGGTACAGGGGGCCCTCACAGATACGCAGTATTTT.

This chain links TRBV7-8 with TRBJ2-1, with 9 bases fitting TRBD2. CDR1 and CDR2 from the germline V gene are SGHVS and FQNEAQ. V shed 0 bases, J shed 7 bases, and the junction held 7 bases outside the gene matches. The CDR3 loop spans 16 amino acids. The CDR3 loop reads CASSLASTGLANEQFF. The CDR3 DNA is TGTGCCAGCAGCTTAGCGAGTACAGGACTAGCGAATGAGCAGTTCTTC.

Only a few counts were recorded for this clone. J is TRBJ2-6 and V is TRBV5-4; 16 bases fit TRBD2. CDR3 length: 20 residues. Per the germline V gene, CDR1 is SGHNT and CDR2 is YYREEE (reference sequence). Losses at the gene ends were 4 bases for V and 2 bases for J; bases not matched to a gene: 9. The CDR3 spells CASSGGTSGRAAPGANVLTF. The CDR3 nucleotides read TGTGCCAGCAGCGGCGGGACTAGCGGGAGGGCCGCCCCTGGGGCCAACGTCCTGACTTTC.

V usage is TRBV9 and J usage is TRBJ1-4; D is uncertain. V was clipped by 1 base and J by 0 bases, with 7 bases between them. The CDR3 consists of 15 residues. CDR1 and CDR2 from the germline V gene are SGDLS and YYNGEE. CDR3 loop: CASSVRGATNEKLFF. Written as DNA, the CDR3 is TGTGCCAGCAGCGTACGGGGAGCAACTAATGAAAAACTGTTTTTT.

V usage is TRBV6-6 and J usage is TRBJ2-5; 7 bases are shared with TRBD2. CDR3 length: 15 amino acids. Trimming cost V 7 bases and J 5 bases; bases outside gene matches: 13. The germline gives CDR1 MNHNY, CDR2 SVGAGI (reference sequence). For the CDR3, the DNA is TGTGCCAGCAATCTCAGCGGGAAGGTACGGGAGACCCAGTACTTC. It yields the protein CASNLSGKVRETQYF.

The chain joins TRBV4-1 to TRBJ2-3; 13 bases map to TRBD2. V lost 1 base and J lost 1; bases outside the gene matches: 2. Germline loops: CDR1 MGHRA, CDR2 YSYEKL. The CDR3 length is 17 residues. This CDR3 is CASSQGTSGGGTDTQYF. In nucleotides, the CDR3 is TGCGCCAGCAGCCAAGGGACTAGCGGGGGTGGCACAGATACGCAGTATTTT.

The rearrangement uses TRBV2 and TRBJ1-4; TRBD1 might be the D (6 bases). V lost 6 bases to trimming and J lost 7 bases, with 18 bases between them. From germline, CDR1 is SNHLY and CDR2 FYNNEI. The CDR3 sequence is 15 residues long. This chain's CDR3 is CASSPGERPSEKLFF. CDR3 coding DNA: TGTGCCAGCAGCCCAGGGGAGAGGCCTAGTGAAAAACTGTTTTTT.

V is TRBV29-1 and J is TRBJ1-1; 7 nucleotides align to TRBD1. Germline CDR1 reads SQVTM; CDR2 reads ANQGSEA. This CDR3 region has 11 residues. V was clipped by 6 bases and J by 10 bases; unmatched bases: 8. CDR3 in DNA: TGCAGCGTAAAGGGGGCTTACTTAGCTTTCTTT. Protein sequence: CSVKGAYLAFF.

Notes on this clone: Different DNA sequences within this sample yield the same CDR3. This rearrangement joins TRBV2 to TRBJ1-4, with TRBD1 matching over 7 bases. The CDR3 spans 14 residues. The trim removed 5 bases at V and 3 bases at J, leaving 3 bases unmatched. Per germline, CDR1 SNHLY and CDR2 FYNNEI. As DNA, the CDR3 is TGTGCCAGCAGTAGGACAGGCGCTAATGAAAAACTGTTTTTT. Translated, it gives CASSRTGANEKLFF.